The 32 T cell receptor beta chains below all came from one sample that was sequenced in a study of T-cell memory formation after mild COVID-19. One entry per CDR3 protein, called by TCRdb with MiXCR from the 5' RACE reads. The table shows 450,000 to 650,000 distinct CDR3 sequences, with roughly 22% occurring only once. Sequencing was performed on PBMCs or a T cell subset sorted from them (not recorded which). The origin of the receptors is an adult woman who had mild COVID-19 (a few samples of this study predate the infection). Cell type and time point are not known.

This clonotype has a handful of counts. The V call is TRBV24-1, the J call TRBJ2-5, with TRBD1 identical over 10 bases. Trimming at V came to 4 bases and at J to 3 bases, leaving 7 bases not matched to a gene. Germline V gene lookup returns CDR1 KGHDR and CDR2 SFDVKD. The CDR3 is 16 amino acids. The CDR3 DNA reads TGTGCCACCAGTGAAACCGGGACAGGGGCTAAAGAGACCCAGTACTTC. Protein: CATSETGTGAKETQYF.

This rearrangement joins TRBV3-1 to TRBJ2-7; 7 bases agree with TRBD1. In germline, CDR1 is LGHDT, CDR2 YNNKEL (reference sequence). The CDR3 totals 15 residues. Trimming at V came to 5 bases and at J to 1 base, leaving 8 bases not matched to a gene. The CDR3 DNA is TGTGCCAGCAGCATCGGACAGGACCCGTCCTACGAGCAGTACTTC. It is translated as CASSIGQDPSYEQYF.

This clonotype was counted ten times or more. The chain is built from TRBV28 and TRBJ2-1; TRBD2 matches at 9 bases. The CDR3 consists of 15 residues. The junction had 7 bases not matched to a gene; V was cut back by 6 bases and J by 4 bases. The germline V gene encodes CDR1 MDHEN and CDR2 SYDVKM. The CDR3 loop is CASSLRREGYNEQFF. Written as DNA, the CDR3 is TGTGCCAGCAGCTTAAGGCGGGAGGGTTACAATGAGCAGTTCTTC. Together with reference TRBV28 and TRBJ2-1, the CDR3 gives the full variable domain: DVKVTQSSRYLVKRTGEKVFLECVQDMDHENMFWYRQDPGLGLRLIYFSYDVKMKEKGDIPEGYSVSREKKERFSLILESASTNQTSMYLCASSLRREGYNEQFFGPGTRLTVL.

The rearrangement uses TRBV7-2 and TRBJ1-1; TRBD1 matches 12 bases. Per the germline V gene, CDR1 is SGHTA and CDR2 is FQGNSA. The CDR3 has 18 residues. Unmatched junction bases numbered 15, after V lost 5 bases and J lost 5 bases. As DNA, the CDR3 is TGTGCCAGCAGCGTACAACCCGGGACAGGGGGCGTGAGGACTGAAGCTTTCTTT. It specifies CASSVQPGTGGVRTEAFF.

This clonotype was found many times. V is TRBV7-9 and J is TRBJ1-5, with D possibly matching TRBD1 (5 bases). From germline, CDR1 is SEHNR and CDR2 FQNEAQ (reference sequence). Trimming shortened V by 5 bases and J by 4 bases, and 12 bases separated the two germline ends. The CDR3 covers 14 residues. The CDR3 nucleotides are TGTGCCAGCAGCCCGTCAGGGACTAATCAGCCCCAGCATTTT. This gives the protein CASSPSGTNQPQHF.

The rearrangement joins TRBV6-6 to TRBJ2-7; D possibly corresponds to TRBD2 (5 bases). CDR3 length equals 18 residues. Germline V CDR1 and CDR2: MNHNY, SVGAGI (reference sequence). Trimming took 0 bases from V and 2 from J, leaving 20 bases between them. The chain's CDR3 is CASSYSKRAGAGPYEQYF. CDR3 bases: TGTGCCAGCAGTTACTCGAAAAGGGCGGGCGCTGGCCCCTACGAGCAGTACTTC.

This clonotype turned up a few times. The V and J genes are TRBV28 and TRBJ2-7; 7 positions agree with TRBD2. The CDR3 runs 15 residues. Germline V lookup: CDR1 MDHEN, CDR2 SYDVKM. V was clipped by 5 bases and J by 5 bases; unmatched bases: 12. CDR3 DNA: TGTGCCAGCAGTCCTCGAGCGGGGCCGTTAGACGAGCAGTACTTC. Translated: CASSPRAGPLDEQYF.

Concerning this clonotype: Its ends do not fully match the called genes, so a read error is possible. V is TRBV19 and J is TRBJ2-7; tentatively, D is TRBD2 (6 bases). Germline CDR1 LNHDA, CDR2 SQIVND (reference sequence). The length of the CDR3 is 14 residues. CDR3 sequence: CASSIKEGPYEQCF. DNA of the CDR3: TGTGCCAGTAGTATAAAGGAGGGTCCATACGAGCAGTGCTTC.

V gene TRBV7-9 combines with J gene TRBJ2-1; TRBD2 is a possible D gene (5 bases). This CDR3 has 11 residues. In germline, CDR1 is SEHNR, CDR2 FQNEAQ (reference sequence). The CDR3 reads CATGDYNEQFF. The CDR3 DNA is TGTGCGACCGGGGACTACAATGAGCAGTTCTTC. Full variable domain (missing parts from reference TRBV7-9 and TRBJ2-1): DTGVSQNPRHKITKRGQNVTFRCDPISEHNRLYWYRQTLGQGPEFLTYFQNEAQLEKSRLLSDRFSAERPKGSFSTLEIQRTEQGDSAMYLCATGDYNEQFFGPGTRLTVL.

This clonotype was found a few times. The V gene is TRBV6-5, the J gene TRBJ1-2; a possible D gene is TRBD1 (6 bases). The CDR3 contains 17 residues. In germline, CDR1 is MNHEY, CDR2 SVGAGI. V lost 7 bases to trimming and J lost 4 bases, with 25 bases between them. The CDR3 protein is CASTPLFDRTGSYGYTF. The CDR3 DNA follows: TGTGCCAGCACCCCTCTGTTTGACAGGACCGGGAGCTATGGCTACACCTTC.

This clonotype was detected only a few times. The chain combines TRBV5-1 with TRBJ2-3; TRBD1 matches 7 bases. CDR1 and CDR2 from the germline V gene are SGHRS and YFSETQ. Germline trimming cut 0 bases from V and 3 bases from J; bases unmatched to any gene: 4. The CDR3 length is 15 residues. The CDR3 nucleotides are TGCGCCAGCAGCTTGGAGGACAGGACAACAGATACGCAGTATTTT. The encoded protein is CASSLEDRTTDTQYF.

The chain recombines TRBV6-5 with TRBJ2-7; D is uncertain. Germline lookup yields CDR1 MNHEY and CDR2 SVGAGI. This CDR3 is 15 amino acids long. The V gene lost 3 bases and the J gene lost 0 bases, with 12 bases spanning the gap. The CDR3 reads CASSYEKESSYEQYF. CDR3 nucleotides: TGTGCCAGCAGTTATGAGAAAGAAAGCTCCTACGAGCAGTACTTC.

This clonotype was picked up a small number of times. J is TRBJ2-3 and V is TRBV4-2, with 15 bases lining up with TRBD2. The trim removed 3 bases at V and 0 bases at J, leaving 1 base unmatched. The length of the CDR3 is 17 residues. Germline CDR1 and CDR2: LGHNA and YNFKEQ. The CDR3 DNA follows: TGTGCCAGCAGCCAGGGACTAGCGGGGGGCAGCACAGATACGCAGTATTTT. It yields the protein CASSQGLAGGSTDTQYF.

This chain uses TRBV7-9 with TRBJ2-5; the match to TRBD2 covers 10 bases. The germline CDR1 and CDR2 sequences are SEHNR and FQNEAQ (reference sequence). This CDR3 region has 16 residues. V lost 8 bases and J lost 5; bases outside the gene matches: 14. CDR3 sequence reads: CASHGRTSGGGETQYF. The CDR3 region has the DNA TGTGCCAGCCATGGGCGGACTAGCGGAGGGGGGGAGACCCAGTACTTC.

CDR3 sequence: CASSRSSSYNEQFF. CDR3 sequence (DNA): TGTGCCAGCAGCCGGTCTAGCTCCTACAATGAGCAGTTCTTC. The chain joins TRBV14 to TRBJ2-1; D unresolved. The V end was cut by 4 bases, the J end by 0 bases, with 7 bases between. Per germline, CDR1 SGHDN and CDR2 FVKESK. This CDR3 contains 14 residues. Looking up the rest from reference TRBV14 and TRBJ2-1 gives the full variable domain: EAGVTQFPSHSVIEKGQTVTLRCDPISGHDNLYWYRRVMGKEIKFLLHFVKESKQDESGMPNNRFLAERTGGTYSTLKVQPAELEDSGVYFCASSRSSSYNEQFFGPGTRLTVL.

This clonotype was seen a handful of times. The rearrangement uses TRBV2 and TRBJ2-2; D is tentatively TRBD1 or TRBD2 (5 bases each). The germline CDR1 and CDR2 sequences are SNHLY and FYNNEI. The V and J ends lost 6 bases and 7 bases respectively, with 12 bases between them. The CDR3 is made up of 13 amino acids. The DNA for the CDR3 is TGTGCCAGCAGCGAGGGGTCGGTCGGGGAGCTGTTTTTT. Residues: CASSEGSVGELFF. Together with reference TRBV2 and TRBJ2-2, the CDR3 gives the full variable domain: EPEVTQTPSHQVTQMGQEVILRCVPISNHLYFYWYRQILGQKVEFLVSFYNNEISEKSEIFDDQFSVERPDGSNFTLKIRSTKLEDSAMYFCASSEGSVGELFFGEGSRLTVL.

This chain joins TRBV27 and TRBJ2-1, with 7 bases matching TRBD2. This CDR3 contains 16 residues. The junction had 12 bases not matched to a gene; V was cut back by 2 bases and J by 8 bases. The germline gives CDR1 MNHEY, CDR2 SMNVEV (reference sequence). The CDR3 DNA reads as TGTGCCAGCAGTTTACTCGGGGGGACCCCTTGGGATGAGCAGTTCTTC. Residues: CASSLLGGTPWDEQFF.

This clonotype was found a few times. CDR3 nucleotide sequence: TGTGCCAGCAGTGCGGAATCTAGCGGGAGGGCCGCCGGGGAGCTGTTTTTT. Translating gives CASSAESSGRAAGELFF. V usage is TRBV9 and J usage is TRBJ2-2; 12 nucleotides match TRBD2. This CDR3 contains 17 residues. Per the germline V gene, CDR1 is SGDLS and CDR2 is YYNGEE. The junction had 11 bases not matched to a gene; V was cut back by 5 bases and J by 6 bases.

This clonotype came up a few times. This chain connects TRBV5-1 to TRBJ2-5; the D gene is possibly TRBD1 (6 bases). The V and J ends lost 8 bases and 2 bases respectively, with 16 bases between them. CDR3 length: 14 amino acids. Germline-derived CDR1 and CDR2 are SGHRS and YFSETQ. CDR3 loop: CASKPAGVQETQYF. As DNA, the CDR3 is TGCGCCAGTAAGCCCGCAGGGGTACAAGAGACCCAGTACTTC.

The chain is built from TRBV5-1 and TRBJ2-1; 10 bases line up with TRBD1. There are 15 residues in the CDR3. The germline gives CDR1 SGHRS, CDR2 YFSETQ. The V and J ends lost 6 bases and 2 bases, in that order; junction bases with no gene match: 5. DNA of the CDR3: TGCGCCAGCACCTTCGGGACAGGGGCCTACAATGAGCAGTTCTTC. The encoded protein is CASTFGTGAYNEQFF. Variable domain in full (rest from reference TRBV5-1 and TRBJ2-1): KAGVTQTPRYLIKTRGQQVTLSCSPISGHRSVSWYQQTPGQGLQFLFEYFSETQRNKGNFPGRFSGRQFSNSRSEMNVSTLELGDSALYLCASTFGTGAYNEQFFGPGTRLTVL.

J is TRBJ1-6 and V is TRBV5-5; tentatively, D is TRBD1 (5 bases). V dropped 2 bases and J dropped 2 bases, with 11 bases sitting between them. There are 16 residues in the CDR3. Germline lookup yields CDR1 SGHKS and CDR2 YYEKEE (reference sequence). Written as DNA, the CDR3 is TGTGCCAGCAGCTTTTGGAGGGGAGCCTATAATTCACCCCTCCACTTT. It encodes CASSFWRGAYNSPLHF.

The V call is TRBV15, the J call TRBJ2-1, with TRBD1 as a possible D gene (5 bases). The CDR3 runs 15 residues. Germline values: CDR1 LNHNV, CDR2 YYDKDF (reference sequence). V was cut by 0 bases and J by 3 bases, with 9 bases left in between. The CDR3 DNA sequence: TGTGCCACCAGCAGAGACAGGGTGAACTACAATGAGCAGTTCTTC. Translating gives CATSRDRVNYNEQFF.

This chain links TRBV3-1 with TRBJ2-5; possible D gene TRBD2, 6 bases. Per germline, CDR1 LGHDT and CDR2 YNNKEL (reference sequence). V lost 4 bases to trimming and J lost 1 base, with 13 bases between them. This CDR3 is 15 amino acids long. CDR3 nucleotide sequence: TGTGCCAGCAGCCCCCAGATGACTAGCCAAGAGACCCAGTACTTC. Its translation is CASSPQMTSQETQYF.

This sequence joins TRBV6-2 or TRBV6-3 and TRBJ2-7; the match to TRBD1 covers 8 bases. The CDR3 totals 13 residues. The V and J ends lost 7 bases and 3 bases, in that order; junction bases with no gene match: 5. Looked up from germline, CDR1 is MNHEY and CDR2 is SVGEGT. This CDR3 is CASTHRGVYEQYF. For the CDR3, the DNA is TGTGCCAGCACACACAGGGGGGTCTACGAGCAGTACTTC.

This clonotype has just a few counts. The chain recombines TRBV3-1 with TRBJ1-1; 7 bases align to TRBD1. V dropped 1 base and J dropped 3; count of bases not matched to a gene: 5. Germline V CDR1 and CDR2: LGHDT, YNNKEL (reference sequence). The CDR3 contains 15 residues. CDR3 sequence (DNA): TGTGCCAGCAGCCAAGGACAGGGCTATGACACTGAAGCTTTCTTT. Translation gives CASSQGQGYDTEAFF.

This clonotype was counted between two and nine times. The chain has TRBV9 and TRBJ2-3, with D unresolved. Germline V lookup: CDR1 SGDLS, CDR2 YYNGEE. This CDR3 contains 14 residues. V lost 0 bases and J 0 bases, leaving 5 bases between the germline ends. The CDR3 reads CASSVETSTDTQYF. CDR3 nucleotide sequence: TGTGCCAGCAGCGTAGAGACCAGCACAGATACGCAGTATTTT.

In this sample, this clonotype turned up a few times. The chain couples TRBV13 to TRBJ1-1; no definite D call. This CDR3 is 15 amino acids long. The germline V gene encodes CDR1 PRHDT and CDR2 FYEKMQ (reference sequence). Between the trimmed V and J ends, which lost 2 bases and 0 bases, there was a span of 10 bases. CDR3 protein: CASSLQVTVNTEAFF. CDR3 nucleotides: TGTGCCAGCAGCTTACAAGTGACGGTGAACACTGAAGCTTTCTTT.

The gene calls are TRBV20-1 and TRBJ2-7; D not resolved. The germline CDR1 and CDR2 sequences are DFQATT and SNEGSKA (reference sequence). The CDR3 covers 13 residues. Deletions cut 1 base from V and 3 bases from J, with 10 bases between. The CDR3: CSARAIWDYEQYF. In nucleotides, the CDR3 is TGCAGTGCTAGAGCGATCTGGGACTACGAGCAGTACTTC.

This clonotype was observed a handful of times. V is TRBV5-1 and J is TRBJ2-1; 8 nucleotides match TRBD2. The CDR3 loop spans 20 amino acids. Germline CDR1 reads SGHRS; CDR2 reads YFSETQ. V was clipped by 1 base and J by 0 bases; unmatched bases: 15. CDR3 DNA sequence: TGCGCCAGCAGCTTGAAGGGGGGACTAGGGGCTACAAGCTCCTACAATGAGCAGTTCTTC. Amino acids: CASSLKGGLGATSSYNEQFF.

This clonotype was observed at least ten times. V usage is TRBV6-5 and J usage is TRBJ1-2; TRBD1 aligns across 7 bases. This CDR3 contains 15 residues. The junction had 9 bases not matched to a gene; V was cut back by 6 bases and J by 2 bases. Germline V lookup: CDR1 MNHEY, CDR2 SVGAGI. The CDR3 DNA reads TGTGCCAGCAGCACGGCCCGACAGGGCAACTATGGCTACACCTTC. Protein sequence: CASSTARQGNYGYTF.

In its sample, this clonotype was seen a few times. The chain has TRBV20-1 and TRBJ1-3; D unclear. Germline lookup yields CDR1 DFQATT and CDR2 SNEGSKA (reference sequence). The V gene lost 0 bases and the J gene lost 2 bases, with 14 bases spanning the gap. CDR3 size: 16 residues. CDR3 coding DNA: TGCAGTGCTAGAGATCCTACGTCCGGCCCTGGAAACACCATATATTTT. Its translation is CSARDPTSGPGNTIYF.

This clonotype was seen a few times. This chain connects TRBV29-1 to TRBJ2-3; 9 bases agree with TRBD1. Germline V lookup: CDR1 SQVTM, CDR2 ANQGSEA. With 7 bases clipped from V and 2 bases from J, the junction kept 13 bases outside the gene matches. The CDR3 is 16 amino acids. The CDR3 DNA sequence: TGCAGCGGAACCTTACGGGACAGGGTTTCCACAGATACGCAGTATTTT. It specifies CSGTLRDRVSTDTQYF.